The 18 T cell receptor beta chains below were found in one sample sequenced in a study of blood T cell repertoires in COVID-19. Profiled with immunoSEQ multiplex PCR; TCRdb holds only in-frame clones, not every one. The sample shows 140,000 to 150,000 clones, 78% of them seen only once. Sequenced: peripheral blood. Source of these receptors: a woman aged 55-70 years with acute or convalescent COVID-19.

This sequence joins TRBV29-1 and TRBJ1-3; D possibly corresponds to TRBD1 (5 bases). Germline CDR1 SQVTM, CDR2 ANQGSEA. V lost 0 bases, J lost 2 bases, and 20 bases lay in between. The CDR3 length is 18 residues. CDR3 region: CSVEDRGTGRQPGNTIYF. The DNA for the CDR3 is TGCAGCGTTGAAGATCGAGGAACAGGCCGTCAACCTGGAAACACCATATATTTT.

CDR3 nucleotide sequence: TGTGCCAGCAGCTCACGAGGAGGGCCTGGCGAGCAGTACTTC. It codes for CASSSRGGPGEQYF. The genes are TRBV11-3 and TRBJ2-7; weak D call: TRBD2 (6 bases). V shed 4 bases and J shed 6 bases, with 16 bases lying between them. The germline V gene encodes CDR1 SGHNT and CDR2 YENEEA. The length of the CDR3 is 14 residues. The complete variable domain, with remaining parts taken from reference TRBV11-3 and TRBJ2-7, reads EAGVVQSPRYKIIEKKQPVAFWCNPISGHNTLYWYLQNLGQGPELLIRYENEEAVDDSQLPKDRFSAERLKGVDSTLKIQPAELGDSAVYLCASSSRGGPGEQYFGPGTRLTVT.

V gene TRBV7-2 combines with J gene TRBJ2-7, with D perhaps TRBD2 (6 bases). The CDR3 is 15 residues long. Germline V lookup: CDR1 SGHTA, CDR2 FQGNSA. Trimming removed 3 bases from V and 4 bases from J, with 16 bases in between. The CDR3 bases are TGTGCCAGCAGCTTCCGCCGGACTACGAATTACGAGCAGTACTTC. Its translation is CASSFRRTTNYEQYF.

The chain joins TRBV19 to TRBJ2-1; the D gene is possibly TRBD2 (6 bases). Trimming stripped 5 bases from V and 10 bases from J, with 21 bases between. The CDR3 is made up of 15 amino acids. Germline CDR1 reads LNHDA; CDR2 reads SQIVND (reference sequence). Written as DNA, the CDR3 is TGTGCCAGTAGTTGGTTAGGGGACTCCCCTGGGGAGCAGTTCTTC. This encodes CASSWLGDSPGEQFF.

The rearrangement links TRBV10-3 to TRBJ2-5; a weak D match, TRBD2 (6 bases). Per the germline V gene, CDR1 is ENHRY and CDR2 is SYGVKD. V was clipped by 0 bases and J by 4 bases, with 18 bases between them. The CDR3 has 17 amino acids. Written as DNA, the CDR3 is TGTGCCATCAGTGAGTCGAGGAGGGGTGATTATGGAGAGACCCAGTACTTC. Amino acids: CAISESRRGDYGETQYF.

This clone was observed a handful of times. The rearrangement joins TRBV18 to TRBJ2-5; a weak D match, TRBD1 (6 bases). This CDR3 has 15 residues. The V gene lost 0 bases and the J gene lost 2 bases, with 10 bases spanning the gap. Germline CDR1 reads KGHSH; CDR2 reads LQKENI. The CDR3 DNA sequence: TGTGCCAGCTCACCACCGTGGGACAATCAAGAGACCCAGTACTTC. It encodes CASSPPWDNQETQYF.

The rearrangement joins TRBV11-2 to TRBJ2-2; D may be TRBD1 (5 bases). The CDR3 runs to 14 residues. Germline values: CDR1 SGHAT, CDR2 FQNNGV. Trimming stripped 7 bases from V and 6 bases from J, with 15 bases between. The chain's CDR3 is CASKGIGVAGELFF. CDR3 coding DNA: TGTGCCAGCAAGGGGATAGGTGTGGCCGGGGAGCTGTTTTTT.

The V gene is TRBV28, the J gene TRBJ2-1, with TRBD2 identical over 9 bases. The germline CDR1 and CDR2 sequences are MDHEN and SYDVKM. The CDR3 is 18 amino acids. V lost 2 bases, J lost 0 bases, and 8 bases stayed unmatched. The CDR3 reads CASSLMGAGGFSYNEQFF. Written as DNA, the CDR3 is TGTGCCAGCAGTTTAATGGGGGCGGGAGGGTTCTCCTACAATGAGCAGTTCTTC.

This chain uses TRBV3-1 (or the pseudogene TRBV3-2) with TRBJ2-1; 7 bases are a match to TRBD2. The CDR3 consists of 16 residues. The V segment lost 6 bases and the J segment 3 bases; nucleotides outside the gene matches: 11. Germline assignment: CDR1 LGHDT and CDR2 YNNKEL (reference sequence). The CDR3 region is CASRGSSGPYYNEQFF. In DNA, the CDR3 is TGTGCCAGCAGGGGAAGTAGCGGGCCCTACTACAATGAGCAGTTCTTC.

In this sample, this clone turned up a few times. The CDR3 here is CASSSGQRGYYEQYF. CDR3 DNA sequence: TGTGCCAGCAGTAGCGGACAGCGTGGGTACTACGAGCAGTACTTC. The chain links TRBV28 to TRBJ2-7; the D gene is possibly TRBD1 (6 bases). The CDR3 runs 15 residues. Germline V gives CDR1 MDHEN, CDR2 SYDVKM. The ends were cut back, 5 bases at V and 3 bases at J, with 17 bases in the middle.

This clone occurred a few times. This chain links TRBV24-1 with TRBJ1-4; 9 bases fit TRBD1. The CDR3 length is 16 residues. Germline-derived CDR1 and CDR2 are KGHDR and SFDVKD. V trimming: 2 bases; J trimming: 8 bases; junction bases outside the gene matches: 8. This CDR3 reads CATSDSNRGPDEKLFF. In DNA form, the CDR3 reads TGTGCCACCAGTGATTCAAACAGGGGGCCAGACGAAAAACTGTTTTTT.

The genes are TRBV7-8 and TRBJ2-2; 7 bases match TRBD2. This CDR3 comprises 14 residues. In germline, CDR1 is SGHVS, CDR2 FQNEAQ. The V gene end was trimmed by 5 bases and the J gene end by 4 bases; junction bases not matched to a gene: 4. The CDR3 region is CASSAGRATGELFF. The CDR3 coding sequence is TGTGCCAGCAGCGCAGGGAGGGCCACCGGGGAGCTGTTTTTT. Full variable domain (remainder filled in from reference TRBV7-8 and TRBJ2-2): GAGVSQSPRYKVAKRGQDVALRCDPISGHVSLFWYQQALGQGPEFLTYFQNEAQLDKSGLPSDRFFAERPEGSVSTLKIQRTQQEDSAVYLCASSAGRATGELFFGEGSRLTVL.

The chain couples TRBV27 to TRBJ2-5, with TRBD1 identical over 9 bases. CDR1 and CDR2 from the germline V gene are MNHEY and SMNVEV (reference sequence). The V segment lost 4 bases and the J segment 5 bases; nucleotides outside the gene matches: 8. The CDR3 length is 15 residues. In DNA, the CDR3 is TGTGCCAGCAGTTCGGGACAGGGTTCCTCGGAGACCCAGTACTTC. Residues: CASSSGQGSSETQYF.

The chain has TRBV7-3 and TRBJ2-7; 12 bases line up with TRBD2. The CDR3 totals 16 residues. Per the germline V gene, CDR1 is SGHTA and CDR2 is FQGTGA. With V trimmed by 4 bases and J by 6 bases, 10 bases remained unmatched. CDR3: CASSSGQGLAGSEQYF. CDR3 in DNA: TGTGCCAGCAGCTCCGGACAGGGACTAGCGGGCAGCGAGCAGTACTTC.

The count of this clone is one. The chain employs TRBV28 and TRBJ1-2; unclear D gene. The CDR3 is 14 amino acids. V was cut by 2 bases and J by 7 bases, with 14 bases left in between. The germline CDR1 and CDR2 sequences are MDHEN and SYDVKM. DNA for the CDR3: TGTGCCAGCAGTTTAACAGCTTCAGCTCTTGGCTACACCTTC. Protein: CASSLTASALGYTF.

The chain is built from TRBV6-6 and TRBJ1-1; the D is unclear. The germline V gene encodes CDR1 MNHNY and CDR2 SVGAGI (reference sequence). There are 15 residues in the CDR3. The ends were cut back, 2 bases at V and 3 bases at J, with 13 bases in the middle. In DNA, the CDR3 is TGTGCCAGCAGTTACCCCGGGTCACGAGACACTGAAGCTTTCTTT. This gives the protein CASSYPGSRDTEAFF.

V usage is TRBV5-1 and J usage is TRBJ1-5, with TRBD1 matching 7 bases. The V and J ends lost 2 bases and 4 bases, in that order; junction bases with no gene match: 6. The CDR3 runs to 15 residues. Germline values: CDR1 SGHRS, CDR2 YFSETQ. The CDR3 bases are TGCGCCAGCAGCTTAACAGGGGCTGGAAATCAGCCCCAGCATTTT. Its translation is CASSLTGAGNQPQHF.

V is TRBV7-8 and J is TRBJ2-1; D remains unclear. The germline gives CDR1 SGHVS, CDR2 FQNEAQ. Trimming took off 5 bases at V and 7 bases at J, with 21 bases between the two ends. The CDR3 length is 16 residues. This CDR3 reads CASSQEVLSLMNEQFF. The CDR3 DNA follows: TGTGCCAGCAGCCAAGAGGTACTCTCCTTGATGAATGAGCAGTTCTTC.